This passage covers 16 T cell receptor beta chains from one sample sequenced in a study of blood T cell repertoires in COVID-19. TCRdb's table, derived via immunoSEQ multiplex PCR, lists solely in-frame clones and lacks some. The table has about 310,000 clones, roughly 90% seen once; the top ten hold approximately 2.9%. Sequences were obtained from peripheral blood. The receptors originated from a woman aged 30 to 39 with COVID-19, enrolled during active disease.

The chain uses TRBV6-5 and TRBJ1-2, with 8 bases aligning to TRBD1. Per the germline V gene, CDR1 is MNHEY and CDR2 is SVGAGI. CDR3 size: 13 residues. The junction had 5 bases not matched to a gene; V was cut back by 4 bases and J by 7 bases. CDR3 in amino acids: CASSFTGGAGYTF. CDR3 nucleotides: TGTGCCAGCAGTTTTACAGGGGGTGCTGGCTACACCTTC.

This clone was detected a few times. This chain uses TRBV5-1 with TRBJ2-1, with D uncertain. CDR3 length: 12 amino acids. Germline lookup yields CDR1 SGHRS and CDR2 YFSETQ. V was clipped by 4 bases and J by 4 bases, with 6 bases between them. The CDR3 spells CASSLIYNEQFF. The CDR3 region has the DNA TGCGCCAGCAGCCTAATTTACAATGAGCAGTTCTTC.

The rearrangement joins TRBV27 to TRBJ1-5; no reliable D call. V was clipped by 2 bases and J by 5 bases, with 16 bases between them. The CDR3 sequence is 16 residues long. Germline V CDR1 and CDR2: MNHEY, SMNVEV (reference sequence). The CDR3 nucleotides are TGTGCCAGCAGTTTAAGGTCGACCGCCCGGGATCAGCCCCAGCATTTT. This sequence encodes CASSLRSTARDQPQHF.

The chain is built from TRBV30 and TRBJ1-4; 7 bases map to TRBD1. The CDR3 is 12 amino acids. Germline V CDR1 and CDR2: GTSNPN, SVGIG (reference sequence). CDR3 coding DNA: TGTGGGCAGGGGGCAACTAATGAAAAACTGTTTTTT. It specifies CGQGATNEKLFF.

This clone was observed a single time. J is TRBJ1-1 and V is TRBV29-1; D call uncertain. The V gene's germline CDR1 is SQVTM and CDR2 ANQGSEA. V lost 6 bases to trimming and J lost 6 bases, with 8 bases between them. The CDR3 runs 10 residues. CDR3 in amino acids: CSVRDPEAFF. Written as DNA, the CDR3 is TGCAGCGTGCGGGATCCTGAAGCTTTCTTT.

V is TRBV24-1 and J is TRBJ2-2; TRBD1 matches at 7 bases. The CDR3 consists of 14 residues. V gave up 10 bases and J gave up 0 bases; unmatched junction bases: 4. Germline CDR1 reads KGHDR; CDR2 reads SFDVKD. The CDR3 region has the DNA TGTGCCACGGCCGGGACAGCGAACACCGGGGAGCTGTTTTTT. It codes for CATAGTANTGELFF.

The V call is TRBV9, the J call TRBJ1-4, with TRBD1 matching 12 bases. The CDR3 sequence is 16 residues long. Germline V gene data show CDR1 as SGDLS and CDR2 as YYNGEE. The V segment lost 4 bases and the J segment 4 bases; nucleotides outside the gene matches: 5. CDR3: CASSPGTGGRNEKLFF. The CDR3, as DNA: TGTGCCAGCAGCCCAGGGACAGGGGGCCGTAATGAAAAACTGTTTTTT.

V is TRBV13 and J is TRBJ1-1; 9 bases line up with TRBD1. CDR3 size: 13 residues. Trimming took 4 bases from V and 5 from J; bases not matched to a gene: 2. CDR1 is PRHDT and CDR2 is FYEKMQ in the germline V gene (reference sequence). Written as DNA, the CDR3 is TGTGCCAGCAGCTCCGGGACAGGGACTGAAGCTTTCTTT. Its protein is CASSSGTGTEAFF.

The rearrangement joins TRBV14 to TRBJ2-7, with a possible D match to TRBD1 (5 bases). Trimming stripped 0 bases from V and 3 bases from J, with 9 bases between. This CDR3 is built from 14 residues. Germline CDR1 is SGHDN and CDR2 is FVKESK. The DNA for the CDR3 is TGTGCCAGCAGCCAAGAAGGAAGGGGCTACGAGCAGTACTTC. It is translated as CASSQEGRGYEQYF.

This clone was counted between two and nine times. The rearrangement uses TRBV3-1 (or the pseudogene TRBV3-2) and TRBJ1-1; D unresolved. Germline CDR1 is LGHDT and CDR2 is YNNKEL (reference sequence). The CDR3 is 14 amino acids. Trimming took 1 base from V and 1 from J, leaving 7 bases between them. The CDR3 sequence: CASSQGPGNTEAFF. Written as DNA, the CDR3 is TGTGCCAGCAGCCAAGGACCAGGGAACACTGAAGCTTTCTTT.

This clone is medium-sized (0.01 to 0.1%) by share. This sequence joins TRBV6-5 and TRBJ1-1; D call uncertain. Between the trimmed V and J ends, which lost 2 bases and 0 bases, there was a span of 7 bases. CDR3 size: 14 residues. Germline lookup yields CDR1 MNHEY and CDR2 SVGAGI. The CDR3 protein is CASSYLAVNTEAFF. The CDR3 DNA reads TGTGCCAGCAGTTACCTTGCGGTGAACACTGAAGCTTTCTTT.

This clone appeared once. This chain joins TRBV7-6 and TRBJ2-1; D gene uncertain. The V gene lost 1 base and the J gene lost 10 bases, with 5 bases spanning the gap. Germline V gene lookup returns CDR1 SGHVS and CDR2 FNYEAQ. The CDR3 extends over 11 amino acids. The CDR3 DNA reads as TGTGCCAGCAGCTTAGGGGCGGAGCAGTTCTTC. This codes for CASSLGAEQFF.

The V and J genes are TRBV27 and TRBJ1-1; 9 nucleotides agree with TRBD1. The V gene end was trimmed by 7 bases and the J gene end by 2 bases; junction bases not matched to a gene: 11. The CDR3 runs to 16 residues. Germline V gene lookup returns CDR1 MNHEY and CDR2 SMNVEV (reference sequence). The CDR3 region has the DNA TGTGCCAGCAATTCCCCTCACAGGGGGCCAAACACTGAAGCTTTCTTT. Translating gives CASNSPHRGPNTEAFF.

The V gene is TRBV19, the J gene TRBJ1-1; the match to TRBD1 covers 10 bases. Germline V gene sequence: CDR1 LNHDA, CDR2 SQIVND (reference sequence). The J segment lost 3 bases and the V segment lost 6 bases, leaving 7 bases of the junction unmatched. This CDR3 comprises 15 residues. Here the CDR3 reads CASRPRGQGDTEAFF. The CDR3 bases are TGTGCCAGTAGGCCCCGCGGACAGGGGGACACTGAAGCTTTCTTT.

The chain joins TRBV7-9 to TRBJ2-5; possible D gene TRBD1, 6 bases. V shed 3 bases and J shed 3 bases, with 11 bases lying between them. The CDR3 loop spans 14 amino acids. From germline, CDR1 is SEHNR and CDR2 FQNEAQ (reference sequence). As DNA, the CDR3 is TGTGCCAGCAGCTTTACCGGGACAAAAGAGACCCAGTACTTC. This encodes CASSFTGTKETQYF.

V usage is TRBV28 and J usage is TRBJ2-1, with TRBD2 identical over 9 bases. V shed 5 bases and J 4 bases; nucleotides not matched to a gene: 3. Germline lookup yields CDR1 MDHEN and CDR2 SYDVKM. The CDR3 has 14 amino acids. CDR3 in amino acids: CASSGGLAYNEQFF. In nucleotides, the CDR3 is TGTGCCAGCAGTGGTGGACTAGCGTACAATGAGCAGTTCTTC.